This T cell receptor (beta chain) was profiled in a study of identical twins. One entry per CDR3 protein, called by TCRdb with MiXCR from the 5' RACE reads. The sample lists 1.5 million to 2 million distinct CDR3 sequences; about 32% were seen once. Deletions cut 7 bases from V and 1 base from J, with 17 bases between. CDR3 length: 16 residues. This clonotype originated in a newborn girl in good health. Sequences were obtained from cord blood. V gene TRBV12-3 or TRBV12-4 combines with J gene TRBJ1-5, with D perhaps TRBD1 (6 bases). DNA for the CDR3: TGTGCCAGCATCCCTTTTACGGGGGGCAGCAATCAGCCCCAGCATTTT. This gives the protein CASIPFTGGSNQPQHF.